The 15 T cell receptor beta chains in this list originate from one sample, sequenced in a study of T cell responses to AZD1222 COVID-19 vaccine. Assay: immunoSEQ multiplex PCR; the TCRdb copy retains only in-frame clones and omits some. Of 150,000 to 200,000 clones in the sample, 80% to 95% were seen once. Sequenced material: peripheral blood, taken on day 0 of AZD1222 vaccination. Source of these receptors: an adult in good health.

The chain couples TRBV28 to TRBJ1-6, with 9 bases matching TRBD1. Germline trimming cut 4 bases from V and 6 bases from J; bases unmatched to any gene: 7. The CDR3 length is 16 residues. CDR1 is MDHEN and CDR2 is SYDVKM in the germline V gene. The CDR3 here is CASSSWTGAINSPLHF. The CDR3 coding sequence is TGTGCCAGCAGTTCATGGACAGGGGCAATTAATTCACCCCTCCACTTT.

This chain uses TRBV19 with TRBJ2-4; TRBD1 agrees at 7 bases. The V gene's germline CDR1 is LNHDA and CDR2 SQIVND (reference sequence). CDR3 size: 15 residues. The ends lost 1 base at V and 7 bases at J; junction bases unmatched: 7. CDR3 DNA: TGTGCCAGTAGTATAGCCCCGACAGGGTGGAACATTCAGTACTTC. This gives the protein CASSIAPTGWNIQYF.

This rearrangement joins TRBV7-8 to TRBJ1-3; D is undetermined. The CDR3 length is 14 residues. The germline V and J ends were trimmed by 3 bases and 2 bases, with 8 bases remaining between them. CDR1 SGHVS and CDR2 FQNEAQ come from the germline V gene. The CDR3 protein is CASSLGPTGNTIYF. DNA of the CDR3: TGTGCCAGCAGCTTGGGCCCAACTGGAAACACCATATATTTT. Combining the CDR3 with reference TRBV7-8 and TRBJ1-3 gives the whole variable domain GAGVSQSPRYKVAKRGQDVALRCDPISGHVSLFWYQQALGQGPEFLTYFQNEAQLDKSGLPSDRFFAERPEGSVSTLKIQRTQQEDSAVYLCASSLGPTGNTIYFGEGSWLTVV.

The CDR3 sequence: CASSTREQYF. In DNA, the CDR3 is TGTGCCAGCAGTACACGGGAGCAGTACTTC. V usage is TRBV28 and J usage is TRBJ2-7, with D unresolved. Between the trimmed V and J ends, which lost 5 bases and 7 bases, there was a span of 6 bases. Germline CDR1 reads MDHEN; CDR2 reads SYDVKM. The CDR3 covers 10 residues.

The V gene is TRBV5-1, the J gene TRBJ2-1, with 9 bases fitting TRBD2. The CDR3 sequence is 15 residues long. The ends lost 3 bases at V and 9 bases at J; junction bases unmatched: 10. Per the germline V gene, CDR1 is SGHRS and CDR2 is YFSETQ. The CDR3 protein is CASSSAGGPNVEQFF. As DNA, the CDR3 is TGCGCCAGCAGCTCTGCGGGGGGGCCTAATGTTGAGCAGTTCTTC.

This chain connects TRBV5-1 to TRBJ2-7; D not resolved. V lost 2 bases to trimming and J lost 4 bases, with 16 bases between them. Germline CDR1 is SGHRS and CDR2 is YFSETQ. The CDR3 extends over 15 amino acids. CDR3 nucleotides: TGCGCCAGCAGCTTCGACCAGGCTCCAATTTACGAGCAGTACTTC. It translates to CASSFDQAPIYEQYF.

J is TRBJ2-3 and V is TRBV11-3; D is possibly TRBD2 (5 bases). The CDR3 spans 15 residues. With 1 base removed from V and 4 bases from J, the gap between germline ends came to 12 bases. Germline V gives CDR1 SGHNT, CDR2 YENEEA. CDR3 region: CASSLAPTGADTQYF. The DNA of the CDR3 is TGTGCCAGCAGCTTAGCGCCAACCGGGGCAGATACGCAGTATTTT. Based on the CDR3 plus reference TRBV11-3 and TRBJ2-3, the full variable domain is EAGVVQSPRYKIIEKKQPVAFWCNPISGHNTLYWYLQNLGQGPELLIRYENEEAVDDSQLPKDRFSAERLKGVDSTLKIQPAELGDSAVYLCASSLAPTGADTQYFGPGTRLTVL.

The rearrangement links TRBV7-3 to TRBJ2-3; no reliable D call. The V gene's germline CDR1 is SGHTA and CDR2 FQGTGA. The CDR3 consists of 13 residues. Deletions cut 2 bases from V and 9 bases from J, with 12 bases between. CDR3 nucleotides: TGTGCCAGCAGCTTAGGCCTGGGCGACACGCAGTATTTT. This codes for CASSLGLGDTQYF.

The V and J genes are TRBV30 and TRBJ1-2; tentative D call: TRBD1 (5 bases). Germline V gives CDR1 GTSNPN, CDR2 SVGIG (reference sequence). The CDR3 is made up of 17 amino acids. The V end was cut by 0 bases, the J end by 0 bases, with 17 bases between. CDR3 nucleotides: TGTGCCTGGAGTGTACTGGGGGGGGGAGAAACTAACTATGGCTACACCTTC. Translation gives CAWSVLGGGETNYGYTF.

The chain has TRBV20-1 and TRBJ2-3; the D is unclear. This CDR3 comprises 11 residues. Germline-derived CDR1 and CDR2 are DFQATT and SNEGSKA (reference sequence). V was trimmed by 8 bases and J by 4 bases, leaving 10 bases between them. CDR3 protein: CSSNVADTQYF. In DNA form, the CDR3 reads TGCAGTTCGAATGTCGCAGATACGCAGTATTTT.

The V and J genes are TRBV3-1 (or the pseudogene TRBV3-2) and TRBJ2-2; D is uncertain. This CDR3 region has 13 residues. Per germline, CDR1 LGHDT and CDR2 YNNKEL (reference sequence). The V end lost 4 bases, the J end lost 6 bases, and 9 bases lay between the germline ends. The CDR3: CASSPPPAGELFF. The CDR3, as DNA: TGTGCCAGCAGCCCCCCCCCGGCCGGGGAGCTGTTTTTT.

In DNA, the CDR3 is TGTGCCACCAGCCTAGGGACGGACGGGGCCCAGCCCCAGCATTTT. Its translation is CATSLGTDGAQPQHF. The gene calls are TRBV15 and TRBJ1-5, with D perhaps TRBD1 (5 bases). Germline V gives CDR1 LNHNV, CDR2 YYDKDF (reference sequence). The CDR3 runs 15 residues. Trimming stripped 5 bases from V and 7 bases from J, with 18 bases between.

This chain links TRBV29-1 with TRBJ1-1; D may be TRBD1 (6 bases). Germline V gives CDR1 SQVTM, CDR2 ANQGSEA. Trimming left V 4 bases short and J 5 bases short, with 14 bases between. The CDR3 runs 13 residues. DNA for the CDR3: TGCAGCGTTGGCCAGGGGTTAATGACTGAAGCTTTCTTT. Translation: CSVGQGLMTEAFF.

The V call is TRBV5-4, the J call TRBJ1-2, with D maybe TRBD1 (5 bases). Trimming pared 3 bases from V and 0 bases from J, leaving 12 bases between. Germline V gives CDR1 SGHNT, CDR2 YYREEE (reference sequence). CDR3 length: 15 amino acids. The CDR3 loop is CASSWGVRANYGYTF. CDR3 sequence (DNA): TGTGCCAGCAGCTGGGGGGTAAGGGCTAACTATGGCTACACCTTC.

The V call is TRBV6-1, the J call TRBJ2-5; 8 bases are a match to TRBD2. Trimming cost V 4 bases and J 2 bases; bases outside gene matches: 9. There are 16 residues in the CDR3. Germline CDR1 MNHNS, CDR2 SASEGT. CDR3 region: CASSGGAAGEQETQYF. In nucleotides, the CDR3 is TGTGCCAGCAGTGGAGGGGCAGCGGGGGAGCAAGAGACCCAGTACTTC.